What follows is one T cell receptor beta chain and its context. This clonotype was recorded only once. Its antigen has not been determined. Qualities for individual bases were not recorded, and no much larger clone is one base off. Resting on one read, the evidence is weak. This specimen belongs to a study of T cell repertoires in cytomegalovirus infection (dated by TCRdb to between 2019 and 2020). For context, the study as a whole: Alongside well-studied HLA-B-restricted epitopes, the peptide stimulations were aimed at recently identified HLA-C-restricted CMV epitopes, whose presentation resists viral immunomodulation. Donor HLA type was relevant to the analysis, because carriage of CMV infection together with the matching HLA type was indicated by public TCR beta signatures.

TCRdb records Illumina HiSeq 1500 as the sequencer. TCRdb ran its own pipeline on the public reads, namely fastp trimming at Q25 and MiXCR clone calling, and kept in-frame beta chains. Every distinct CDR3 protein forms one entry, paired with its most common genes and DNA. The sample table lists about 920,000 distinct CDR3 sequences, about a third of them with a count of one. The ten largest clones represent around an eighth of the sample. Reading the germline V gene (reference sequence) gives CDR1 DFQATT and CDR2 SNEGSKA. Trimming at the junction amounts to 5 bases on V and 10 bases on J, and the germline ends lie 20 bases apart. Including the terminal cysteine and phenylalanine, the CDR3 comprises 13 residues. Kept here is only the CDR3 DNA, which spans 39 bases and is read in frame from base 1. What the work shows at the level of the full study, not this receptor alone: In both this cohort and an independent cohort of 352 donors, the cumulative frequency of public TCR beta family members distinguished carriers of CMV infection plus the relevant HLA type. The ex vivo response was dominated by HLA-C-restricted CMV-specific TCR beta clonotypes, which also provided the single most frequent clonotype in two of eight donors.

The meaning of the sample's treatment or condition label: in vitro stimulation with specific CMV peptide epitopes to enrich CMV-specific T cells. Recombination connected TRBV20-1 to TRBJ1-2; no D gene is confidently identified. The receptor was derived from a human donor in good health (CMV status not recorded). Some clones in this sample may be carry-over from other donors' samples. Sequences were derived from cultured CD8+ T cells from PBMCs, sampled from culture after CMV antigen stimulation. This receptor has the CDR3 CSAASTRFPSYTF. The base sequence is TGCAGTGCTGCCTCGACTCGGTTCCCCTCCTACACCTTC.